This TCR beta chain is drawn from a study of early T cells in non-severe SARS-CoV-2 infection. This clonotype appeared many times. Its cognate antigen is unknown. In TCRdb, the 5' RACE reads were re-called with MiXCR into one record per CDR3 protein. The sample yields 20,000 to 30,000 distinct CDR3 sequences, approximately 4.1% seen once. The CDR3 length is 15 residues. Germline V gene data show CDR1 as LGHDT and CDR2 as YNNKEL (reference sequence). V was trimmed by 2 bases and J by 3 bases, leaving 10 bases between them. Study results and caveats: Missing private and CD4 specificities, VDJdb matching favored anti-spike CD8 responses.

This TCR was recovered from an adult who was a healthcare worker with PCR-confirmed SARS-CoV-2 infection or an uninfected control (not recorded which). The rearrangement uses TRBV3-1 and TRBJ2-2; a weak D match, TRBD1 (5 bases). Sequenced sample: whole blood. As DNA, the CDR3 is TGTGCCAGCAGCCAAATATCAGGGTACACCGGGGAGCTGTTTTTT. The encoded protein is CASSQISGYTGELFF.